One and the same sample provided the 17 T cell receptor beta chains below, sequenced in a study of cytomegalovirus exposure and HLA in healthy donors. Vbeta (60) and Jbeta (13) primers were used in the PCR. TCRdb's table, derived via immunoSEQ multiplex PCR, lists solely in-frame clones and lacks some. The top ten clones hold 0.2% to 0.3% of a sample with 150,000 to 200,000 clones, 84% of them seen once. Sequenced material: PBMCs. The receptors derive from a boy under 18 in good health and CMV-seronegative.

The count of this clone is one. CDR3 loop: CASSFMGRLNTGELFF. The CDR3, as DNA: TGTGCCAGCAGCTTTATGGGGCGCTTGAACACCGGGGAGCTGTTTTTT. The chain employs TRBV7-9 and TRBJ2-2; TRBD1 might be the D (5 bases). Trimming shortened V by 3 bases and J by 1 base, and 12 bases separated the two germline ends. Germline V gene lookup returns CDR1 SEHNR and CDR2 FQNEAQ (reference sequence). This CDR3 has 16 amino acids.

This chain links TRBV2 with TRBJ1-5; no reliable D call. CDR1 is SNHLY, CDR2 FYNNEI, per germline. V lost 4 bases and J lost 3, with 10 bases in between. There are 14 residues in the CDR3. The CDR3 bases are TGTGCCAGCAGTGCTTGGCAGATCAATCAGCCCCAGCATTTT. Translating it yields CASSAWQINQPQHF.

This rearrangement joins TRBV1 to TRBJ2-7; the table's D gene call, TRBD2, was not cross checked with the DNA. TRBV1 is a documented pseudogene. The length of the CDR3 is 17 residues. This CDR3 reads CTSSRGGRRDNVFEQYF. The DNA of the CDR3 is TGCACCAGCAGCCGGGGGGGACGGCGGGACAACGTATTCGAGCAGTACTTC.

The rearrangement joins TRBV28 to TRBJ2-7, with 14 bases fitting TRBD2. With 8 bases clipped from V and 6 bases from J, the junction kept 18 bases outside the gene matches. Germline V CDR1 and CDR2: MDHEN, SYDVKM. CDR3 size: 18 residues. The CDR3 sequence is CASHPGTSGRIQSGEQYF. The CDR3 DNA reads TGTGCCAGCCATCCGGGGACTAGCGGGAGAATACAGTCGGGCGAGCAGTACTTC.

About this clone: At one boundary the junction diverges from the germline segment, which might be a read error. The chain couples TRBV5-4 to TRBJ2-3; TRBD2 agrees at 10 bases. The CDR3 spans 12 residues. Germline CDR1 reads SGHNT; CDR2 reads YYREEE (reference sequence). CDR3 loop: CASSTASGGALF. CDR3 in DNA: TGTGCCAGCAGCACAGCTAGCGGGGGAGCTTTATTT.

The chain employs TRBV2 and TRBJ1-2; 9 nucleotides align to TRBD1. Germline V gives CDR1 SNHLY, CDR2 FYNNEI. The CDR3 loop spans 14 amino acids. Losses at the gene ends were 1 base for V and 7 bases for J; bases not matched to a gene: 4. The CDR3 loop is CASSEEGTGFGYTF. CDR3 DNA: TGTGCCAGCAGTGAAGAGGGGACAGGGTTTGGCTACACCTTC.

The chain employs TRBV6-1 and TRBJ2-7; D perhaps matches TRBD2 (6 bases). Trimming stripped 4 bases from V and 0 bases from J, with 13 bases between. Germline V gives CDR1 MNHNS, CDR2 SASEGT. This CDR3 has 15 residues. The CDR3 is CASSAVGGSSYEQYF. The CDR3 nucleotides read TGTGCCAGCAGTGCCGTCGGGGGATCCTCCTACGAGCAGTACTTC.

V usage is TRBV6-5 and J usage is TRBJ2-5, with D hard to call. The CDR3 runs 13 residues. The V end was cut by 6 bases, the J end by 4 bases, with 12 bases between. Germline V lookup: CDR1 MNHEY, CDR2 SVGAGI. CDR3 protein: CASSPTLRETQYF. For the CDR3, the DNA is TGTGCCAGCAGCCCTACGTTGCGAGAGACCCAGTACTTC.

This chain joins TRBV25-1 and TRBJ2-6; TRBD1 agrees at 9 bases. The CDR3 is made up of 17 amino acids. Losses at the gene ends were 6 bases for V and 0 bases for J; bases not matched to a gene: 6. Germline V gene data show CDR1 as MGHDK and CDR2 as SYGVNS. The CDR3 region is CASSRDRAGSGANVLTF. The DNA for the CDR3 is TGTGCCAGCAGCCGGGACAGGGCGGGCTCTGGGGCCAACGTCCTGACTTTC.

The genes are TRBV11-2 and TRBJ1-3, with 11 bases fitting TRBD1. Germline CDR1 and CDR2: SGHAT and FQNNGV. CDR3 length: 17 residues. The trim removed 5 bases at V and 1 base at J, leaving 7 bases unmatched. Written as DNA, the CDR3 is TGTGCCAGCAGCACAGGACAGGGGGCTCTATCTGGAAACACCATATATTTT. Translating it yields CASSTGQGALSGNTIYF.

This chain uses TRBV2 with TRBJ1-3; D remains unclear. There are 14 residues in the CDR3. Germline values: CDR1 SNHLY, CDR2 FYNNEI. V lost 3 bases to trimming and J lost 4 bases, with 10 bases between them. CDR3 sequence: CASSEGSLGNTIYF. For the CDR3, the DNA is TGTGCCAGCAGTGAGGGGAGTTTGGGAAACACCATATATTTT. Full variable domain (remainder filled in from reference TRBV2 and TRBJ1-3): EPEVTQTPSHQVTQMGQEVILRCVPISNHLYFYWYRQILGQKVEFLVSFYNNEISEKSEIFDDQFSVERPDGSNFTLKIRSTKLEDSAMYFCASSEGSLGNTIYFGEGSWLTVV.

This clone was found once. This chain joins TRBV11-2 and TRBJ2-1; D is possibly TRBD1 (6 bases). From germline, CDR1 is SGHAT and CDR2 FQNNGV. The CDR3 extends over 16 amino acids. V lost 3 bases, J lost 5 bases, and 17 bases lay in between. Here the CDR3 reads CASSFDVGAANNEQFF. The CDR3 region has the DNA TGTGCCAGCAGCTTCGACGTGGGGGCAGCTAACAATGAGCAGTTCTTC.

This chain joins TRBV5-1 and TRBJ2-5, with 7 bases lining up with TRBD1. The end of the DNA is better explained by TRBJ2-7, so the J call may be wrong. Per the germline V gene, CDR1 is SGHRS and CDR2 is YFSETQ. The length of the CDR3 is 13 residues. The CDR3 coding sequence is TGCGCCAGCAGAGGGGGACAGTCCTACGAGCAGTACTTC. Translating gives CASRGGQSYEQYF.

The genes are TRBV13 and TRBJ1-1; D gene unclear. This CDR3 is 17 amino acids long. Trimming pared 1 base from V and 1 base from J, leaving 16 bases between. Germline V CDR1 and CDR2: PRHDT, FYEKMQ (reference sequence). As DNA, the CDR3 is TGTGCCAGCAGCTTAGCGGGAGGAATCGGAGGGAACACTGAAGCTTTCTTT. Translated: CASSLAGGIGGNTEAFF.

The chain joins TRBV30 to TRBJ1-3; D is perhaps TRBD1 (5 bases). The CDR3 contains 15 residues. Germline V gene data show CDR1 as GTSNPN and CDR2 as SVGIG (reference sequence). The ends were cut back, 0 bases at V and 0 bases at J, with 9 bases in the middle. The CDR3 here is CAWSVRRGSGNTIYF. The CDR3 region has the DNA TGTGCCTGGAGTGTACGTAGGGGCTCTGGAAACACCATATATTTT.

The chain links TRBV6-5 to TRBJ1-2; 10 nucleotides align to TRBD1. V lost 6 bases and J lost 7; bases outside the gene matches: 11. CDR3 size: 15 residues. Germline CDR1 and CDR2: MNHEY and SVGAGI. As DNA, the CDR3 is TGTGCCAGCAGCTTATCCGGGACAGGGGAGGGTGGCTACACCTTC. This translates into CASSLSGTGEGGYTF.

CDR3 region: CARSRPREPDTQYF. CDR3 DNA sequence: TGTGCCAGAAGCCGGCCCCGGGAACCAGATACGCAGTATTTT. The V call is TRBV5-3, the J call TRBJ2-3; possible D gene TRBD2, 5 bases. TRBV5-3 is an ORF, and what it does is uncertain. This CDR3 has 14 residues. V shed 4 bases and J shed 4 bases, with 13 bases lying between them.